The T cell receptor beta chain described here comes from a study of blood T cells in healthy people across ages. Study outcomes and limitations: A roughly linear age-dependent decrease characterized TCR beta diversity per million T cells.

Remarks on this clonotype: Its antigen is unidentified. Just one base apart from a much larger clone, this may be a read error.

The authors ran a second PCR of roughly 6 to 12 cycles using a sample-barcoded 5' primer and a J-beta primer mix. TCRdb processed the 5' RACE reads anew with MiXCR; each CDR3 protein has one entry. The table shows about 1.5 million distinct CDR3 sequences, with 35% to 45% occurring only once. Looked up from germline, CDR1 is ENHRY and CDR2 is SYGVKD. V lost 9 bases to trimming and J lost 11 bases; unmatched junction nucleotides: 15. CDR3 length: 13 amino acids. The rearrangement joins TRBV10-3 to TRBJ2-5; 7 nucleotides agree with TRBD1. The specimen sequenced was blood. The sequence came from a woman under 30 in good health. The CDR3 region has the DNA TGTGCCATTCGGACAGGTTCCTACAATGAGCAGTACTTC. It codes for CAIRTGSYNEQYF.